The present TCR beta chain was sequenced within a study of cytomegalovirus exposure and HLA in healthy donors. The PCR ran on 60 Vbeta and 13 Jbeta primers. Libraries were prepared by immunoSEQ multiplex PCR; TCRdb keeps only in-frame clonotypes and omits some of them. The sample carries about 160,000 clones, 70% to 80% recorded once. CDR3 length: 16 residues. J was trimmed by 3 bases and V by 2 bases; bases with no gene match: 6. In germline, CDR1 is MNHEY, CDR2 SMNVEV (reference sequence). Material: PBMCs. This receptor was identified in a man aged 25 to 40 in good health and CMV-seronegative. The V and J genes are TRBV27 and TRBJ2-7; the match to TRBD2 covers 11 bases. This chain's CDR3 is CASSLEGTSGFYEQYF. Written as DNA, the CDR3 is TGTGCCAGCAGTTTAGAGGGGACTAGCGGTTTCTACGAGCAGTACTTC.